This TCR beta chain was sequenced in a study of blood T cell repertoires in COVID-19. Trimming left V 1 base short and J 4 bases short, with 13 bases between. This CDR3 is built from 15 residues. Germline-derived CDR1 and CDR2 are SEHNR and FQNEAQ (reference sequence). Participants had their cohort set by participant-reported clinical history. The study counted Cohort 3 donors as recovered given two negative PCRs, clearance, or symptom resolution. Authors' methods: Reference gene primer amplification yielded estimated nucleated cell counts. The protocol was immunoSEQ multiplex PCR, while the TCRdb copy is restricted to in-frame clones and leaves out a portion. V, J and clone size are taken as reported in that table, and D and trimming were inferred from the DNA itself. Here the sample spans roughly 340,000 clones, approximately 92% being singletons.

The sample was PBMCs or T cells enriched from blood (not recorded which). The rearrangement uses TRBV7-9 and TRBJ2-5; D perhaps matches TRBD2 (6 bases). The receptor was isolated from a man between 18 and 35 years old who had recovered from COVID-19. The CDR3: CASSLVGGGVETQYF. CDR3 nucleotides: TGTGCCAGCAGCTTAGTGGGTGGCGGGGTAGAGACCCAGTACTTC.